This T cell receptor (beta chain) was sequenced during a study of OX40 agonist ivuxolimab in advanced cancers. About the study: Dose-escalation patients' cancers were hepatocellular carcinoma, melanoma, renal cell or head and neck cancer.

The germline CDR1 and CDR2 sequences are MNHNS and SASEGT. V dropped 2 bases and J dropped 3 bases, with 20 bases sitting between them. The CDR3 covers 17 residues. Broader study findings: It was not determined which antigens were specifically recognized by the peripheral T cells that had undergone clonal expansion.

Remarks on this clone: Its antigen is unidentified.

Clones were sequenced by immunoSEQ multiplex PCR, and TCRdb holds only the in-frame ones, with some missing. The data show under 140,000 clones, roughly nine tenths seen once. This TCR was recovered from an adult with an advanced solid tumor such as melanoma, head and neck, liver or kidney cancer. The rearrangement uses TRBV6-1 and TRBJ2-7, with a tentative D call TRBD2 (5 bases). Sequenced here: CD4+ or CD8+ T cells sorted from blood, sampled in a trial of the OX40 agonist ivuxolimab. The CDR3 sequence is CASSELKGGGPGYEQYF. The CDR3 DNA reads as TGTGCCAGCAGTGAATTAAAGGGCGGAGGCCCGGGCTACGAGCAGTACTTC.